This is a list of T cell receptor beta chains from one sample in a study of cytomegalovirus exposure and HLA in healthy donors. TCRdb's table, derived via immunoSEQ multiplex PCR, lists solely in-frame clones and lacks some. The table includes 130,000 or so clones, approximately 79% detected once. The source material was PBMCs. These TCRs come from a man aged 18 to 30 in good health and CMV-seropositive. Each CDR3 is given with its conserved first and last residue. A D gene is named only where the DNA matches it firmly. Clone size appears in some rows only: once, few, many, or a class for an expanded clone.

CDR3 DNA: TGTGCCAGCAGGAACTTAGGGGGCGCGGGAGGCTACACCTTC
CDR3 protein: CASRNLGGAGGYTF
clone size: -
J gene: TRBJ1-2
V gene: TRBV6-4
D gene: TRBD1
CDR3 length: 14

CDR3 DNA: TGTGCCAGCAGTTACGGGACAGGGCCCTACGAGCAGTACTTC
CDR3 protein: CASSYGTGPYEQYF
clone size: -
J gene: TRBJ2-7
V gene: TRBV6-6
D gene: TRBD1
CDR3 length: 14

CDR3 DNA: TGTGCCAGCAGCCACGGACAGGGCTATCCCTCACCCCTCCACTTT
CDR3 protein: CASSHGQGYPSPLHF
clone size: -
J gene: TRBJ1-6
V gene: TRBV5-8
D gene: TRBD1
CDR3 length: 15

CDR3 DNA: TGCAGCGTTGAAGGGGGCGGTCAGCCCCAGCATTTT
CDR3 protein: CSVEGGGQPQHF
clone size: -
J gene: TRBJ1-5
V gene: TRBV29-1
D gene: -
CDR3 length: 12

CDR3 DNA: TGTGCCAGCACTAGCGGCTACAATGAGCAGTTCTTC
CDR3 protein: CASTSGYNEQFF
clone size: -
J gene: TRBJ2-1
V gene: TRBV27
D gene: TRBD2
CDR3 length: 12

CDR3 DNA: TGCGCCAGCATACCCGGGACAGCCAACACTGAAGCTTTCTTT
CDR3 protein: CASIPGTANTEAFF
clone size: once
J gene: TRBJ1-1
V gene: TRBV5-1
D gene: TRBD1
CDR3 length: 14

CDR3 DNA: TGTGCCAGTAGTATGACTAGCGGGAGGTCAGATACGCAGTATTTT
CDR3 protein: CASSMTSGRSDTQYF
clone size: -
J gene: TRBJ2-3
V gene: TRBV19
D gene: TRBD2
CDR3 length: 15

CDR3 DNA: TGCGCCAGCAGCTTGGCCAAATCCCAGGCAGGGTCGGTCACTGAAGCTTTCTTT
CDR3 protein: CASSLAKSQAGSVTEAFF
clone size: -
J gene: TRBJ1-1
V gene: TRBV5-1
D gene: -
CDR3 length: 18

CDR3 DNA: TGTGCCATCAGTGAGTCTGAGACTAGCGGTTACTCCTACGAGCAGTACTTC
CDR3 protein: CAISESETSGYSYEQYF
clone size: -
J gene: TRBJ2-7
V gene: TRBV10-3
D gene: TRBD2
CDR3 length: 17

CDR3 DNA: TGTGCCATCAGACCACCGGGAGGGGAGCAGTTCTTC
CDR3 protein: CAIRPPGGEQFF
clone size: -
J gene: TRBJ2-1
V gene: TRBV10-3
D gene: TRBD2
CDR3 length: 12

CDR3 DNA: TGTGCCAGCACTAGCCGGGTCTATGGCTACACCTTC
CDR3 protein: CASTSRVYGYTF
clone size: -
J gene: TRBJ1-2
V gene: TRBV6-5
D gene: -
CDR3 length: 12

CDR3 DNA: TGTGCCAGCTGTCCCGGTGGGCTCAGGCCCCAGCATTTT
CDR3 protein: CASCPGGLRPQHF
clone size: few
J gene: TRBJ1-5
V gene: TRBV5-8
D gene: -
CDR3 length: 13

CDR3 DNA: TGCGCCAGCAGCCTTTTGACAGGGGTTGGAAACACCATATATTTT
CDR3 protein: CASSLLTGVGNTIYF
clone size: few
J gene: TRBJ1-3
V gene: TRBV5-1
D gene: TRBD1
CDR3 length: 15

CDR3 DNA: TGTGCCACCAGCAGAGATATGACTAGCGGGAGGGCCTACAATGAGCAGTTCTTC
CDR3 protein: CATSRDMTSGRAYNEQFF
clone size: -
J gene: TRBJ2-1
V gene: TRBV15
D gene: TRBD2
CDR3 length: 18

CDR3 DNA: TGTGCCAGCTCACCGGAGAATCAGCCCCAGCATTTT
CDR3 protein: CASSPENQPQHF
clone size: -
J gene: TRBJ1-5
V gene: TRBV18
D gene: -
CDR3 length: 12

CDR3 DNA: TGTGCCAGCAGAAGACCGGGAAATCAGCCCCAGCATTTT
CDR3 protein: CASRRPGNQPQHF
clone size: -
J gene: TRBJ1-5
V gene: TRBV28
D gene: -
CDR3 length: 13